The rows below give T cell receptor beta chains drawn from one sample of a study of shared clonotypes between healthy human individuals. Method: immunoSEQ multiplex PCR; TCRdb's copy keeps in-frame clones and lacks some. Of some 1,900,000 clones in the sample, roughly 94% were seen once. Sequencing was performed on naive CD8+ T cells sorted from blood. These TCRs come from a man aged 18 to 29 in good health. The CDR3 runs from the conserved cysteine through the conserved F or W. The order of the fields is J gene, V gene, CDR3 length, clone size, D gene, CDR3 DNA, CDR3 protein. D genes are given only for firm matches. Some rows mark clone size as missing; the rest say once, few, many or name a class of expanded clone.

J gene: TRBJ1-6
V gene: TRBV9
CDR3 length: 18
clone size: once
D gene: NA
CDR3 DNA: TGTGCCAGCAGCGTCCACGGGGGGTTAGAGCTTAATAATTCACCCCTCCACTTT
CDR3 protein: CASSVHGGLELNNSPLHF

J gene: TRBJ2-1
V gene: TRBV9
CDR3 length: 15
clone size: once
D gene: TRBD2
CDR3 DNA: TGTGCCAGCAGCTTGGACCAGCGGGACTACAATGAGCAGTTCTTC
CDR3 protein: CASSLDQRDYNEQFF

J gene: TRBJ2-2
V gene: TRBV12-5
CDR3 length: 14
clone size: NA
D gene: NA
CDR3 DNA: TGTGCTAGTAGGGGGGAGGGCCGCACCGGGGAGCTGTTTTTT
CDR3 protein: CASRGEGRTGELFF

J gene: TRBJ1-1
V gene: TRBV7-9
CDR3 length: 15
clone size: NA
D gene: NA
CDR3 DNA: TGTGCCAGCAGAAACCGTCAGGGCGGGGACACTGAAGCTTTCTTT
CDR3 protein: CASRNRQGGDTEAFF

J gene: TRBJ2-5
V gene: TRBV9
CDR3 length: 15
clone size: NA
D gene: NA
CDR3 DNA: TGTGCCAGCAGCGTAGTAGGGGTACCGGAAGAGACCCAGTACTTC
CDR3 protein: CASSVVGVPEETQYF

J gene: TRBJ1-5
V gene: TRBV1
CDR3 length: 17
clone size: NA
D gene: NA
CDR3 DNA: TGCACCAGCAGCCCTGGGGCGGAACAGTATAGCAATCAGCCCCAGCATTTT
CDR3 protein: CTSSPGAEQYSNQPQHF

J gene: TRBJ1-5
V gene: TRBV6-1
CDR3 length: 15
clone size: NA
D gene: NA
CDR3 DNA: TGTGCCAGCTACCAGGCGGGGTCGGGGAATCCGCCCCAGCATTTT
CDR3 protein: CASYQAGSGNPPQHF

J gene: TRBJ1-2
V gene: TRBV10-3
CDR3 length: 18
clone size: NA
D gene: TRBD1
CDR3 DNA: TGTGCCATCAGTAACGTCCTCATTGGGACAGGGTATAACTATGGCTACACCTTC
CDR3 protein: CAISNVLIGTGYNYGYTF

J gene: TRBJ1-1
V gene: TRBV19
CDR3 length: 13
clone size: NA
D gene: NA
CDR3 DNA: TGTGCCAGTAGGAAACAGGGCGAGACTGAAGCTTTCTTT
CDR3 protein: CASRKQGETEAFF

J gene: TRBJ2-1
V gene: TRBV7-6
CDR3 length: 12
clone size: NA
D gene: NA
CDR3 DNA: TGTGCCAGCGTAGGGAGCGACAATGAGCAGTTCTTC
CDR3 protein: CASVGSDNEQFF

J gene: TRBJ2-1
V gene: TRBV27
CDR3 length: 13
clone size: NA
D gene: NA
CDR3 DNA: TGTGCCAGCAGTCCATACCACTACAATGAGCAGTTCTTC
CDR3 protein: CASSPYHYNEQFF

J gene: TRBJ2-5
V gene: TRBV15
CDR3 length: 17
clone size: NA
D gene: TRBD1
CDR3 DNA: TGTGCCACCAGCAGATCCGCAACACAGGGGAAAGAAGAGACCCAGTACTTC
CDR3 protein: CATSRSATQGKEETQYF

J gene: TRBJ2-7
V gene: TRBV4-1
CDR3 length: 16
clone size: NA
D gene: TRBD2
CDR3 DNA: TGCGCCAGCAGCCAAGAAGGGCGGCGGGGGGAGGGCGAGCAGTACTTC
CDR3 protein: CASSQEGRRGEGEQYF

J gene: TRBJ2-1
V gene: TRBV29-1
CDR3 length: 16
clone size: NA
D gene: TRBD1
CDR3 DNA: TGCAGCGTTTCTCCTAGGCTAGGGACAGATTACAATGAGCAGTTCTTC
CDR3 protein: CSVSPRLGTDYNEQFF

J gene: TRBJ1-5
V gene: TRBV9
CDR3 length: 15
clone size: NA
D gene: NA
CDR3 DNA: TGTGCCAGCAGCGTTTCGGGGGCGGAGAATCAGCCCCAGCATTTT
CDR3 protein: CASSVSGAENQPQHF